This T cell receptor beta chain was identified during a study of post-analysis software for immune sequencing data. Study overall: Disease courses included relapsing-remitting, secondary progressive and progressive-relapsing multiple sclerosis. Study observations and caveats: A significant reduction in normalized Chao1 diversity was observed in multiple sclerosis patients versus controls. Compared with controls, patients had more of five TRBV segments, including TRBV5-6, TRBV5-1 and TRBV20-1. Strong same-batch co-clustering of samples appeared with F measure clustering.

TCR beta cDNA libraries included unique molecular identifiers. With about 0.9 to 11 million T cells as the source, approximately 500,000 cDNA molecules resulted. MiXCR, applied by TCRdb to the PCR reads, yields one record per CDR3 protein. The sample yields about 760,000 distinct CDR3 sequences, just under 30% seen once. Germline V gives CDR1 DFQATT, CDR2 SNEGSKA (reference sequence). With 5 bases clipped from V and 0 bases from J, the junction kept 8 bases outside the gene matches. The CDR3 consists of 16 residues. In the case of this clonotype: The target antigen is unknown.

This receptor was identified in a girl aged 5-17 years with multiple sclerosis. What was sequenced was blood. The gene calls are TRBV20-1 and TRBJ1-5; 9 positions agree with TRBD1. The DNA of the CDR3 is TGCAGTGCTTTCCACCAGACAGGGGGTAGCAATCAGCCCCAGCATTTT. It encodes CSAFHQTGGSNQPQHF.